The 5 T cell receptor beta chains below all came from one sample that was sequenced in a study of Ad26.COV2.S vaccination and SARS-CoV-2 variants listed by TCRdb under 2021. The library relied on the immunoSEQ multiplex PCR assay. TCRdb obtained this table from immuneACCESS and retained in-frame rearrangements with V and J assigned. These tables miss some clones; where compared with another copy, unresolved V genes account for less than half of the shortfall, and the remainder is unexplained. In all, the sample holds fewer than 800,000 clones, and about 90% of those were seen once. About 1.5% of the sample is taken by the ten largest. The treatment or condition label corresponds to: 19 received Ad26.COV2.S at low or high dose, single or two shots; several received placebo; per-sample allocation not given. Repertoires of vaccine and placebo recipients were sequenced from samples taken on day 63 after the first injection.

This material consisted of peripheral blood, taken in a trial of Ad26.COV2.S vaccine versus placebo. These receptors originate from a person between 18 and 65 years old who received the Ad26.COV2.S COVID-19 vaccine or a placebo.

With regard to this clone: The same CDR3 arises from other DNA sequences in this sample as well. V is TRBV6-5 and J is TRBJ1-5; maybe TRBD1 (6 bases). Germline V gives CDR1 MNHEY, CDR2 SVGAGI. Trimming took 6 bases from V and 2 from J, leaving 11 bases between them. There are 14 residues in the CDR3. In DNA form, the CDR3 reads TGTGCCAGCAGCCTACAGGGTGGCAATCAGCCCCAGCATTTT. Amino acids: CASSLQGGNQPQHF.

The V gene is TRBV30, the J gene TRBJ1-1; D may be TRBD1 (5 bases). V was shortened by 2 bases and J by 6 bases, with 7 bases between the two germline ends. Per germline, CDR1 GTSNPN and CDR2 SVGIG (reference sequence). The CDR3 length is 11 residues. In DNA form, the CDR3 reads TGTGCCTGGAGTTTAGGGGCTGAAGCTTTCTTT. Translated, it gives CAWSLGAEAFF.

This clone was detected a few times. The chain carries TRBV6-5 and TRBJ2-5; possible D gene TRBD1, 5 bases. Trimming pared 6 bases from V and 6 bases from J, leaving 11 bases between. Germline CDR1 and CDR2: MNHEY and SVGAGI. This CDR3 region has 12 residues. CDR3 residues: CASRSTAQTQYF. The CDR3 DNA reads TGTGCCAGCAGGTCGACAGCCCAGACCCAGTACTTC.

CDR3 sequence reads: CASSPQGSEAFF. DNA for the CDR3: TGTGCCAGCAGCCCACAAGGCTCTGAAGCTTTCTTT. V gene TRBV7-6 combines with J gene TRBJ1-1, with D uncertain. This CDR3 spans 12 amino acids. Germline CDR1 SGHVS, CDR2 FNYEAQ. Trimming shortened V by 5 bases and J by 6 bases, and 10 bases separated the two germline ends.

The J gene is TRBJ1-6, the V gene TRBV6-5, with 11 positions matching TRBD1. In germline, CDR1 is MNHEY, CDR2 SVGAGI. Germline trimming cut 6 bases from V and 10 bases from J; bases unmatched to any gene: 2. The length of the CDR3 is 13 residues. The CDR3 nucleotides read TGTGCCAGCAGCAGGACAGGGGGCTCACCCCTCCACTTT. Residues: CASSRTGGSPLHF.